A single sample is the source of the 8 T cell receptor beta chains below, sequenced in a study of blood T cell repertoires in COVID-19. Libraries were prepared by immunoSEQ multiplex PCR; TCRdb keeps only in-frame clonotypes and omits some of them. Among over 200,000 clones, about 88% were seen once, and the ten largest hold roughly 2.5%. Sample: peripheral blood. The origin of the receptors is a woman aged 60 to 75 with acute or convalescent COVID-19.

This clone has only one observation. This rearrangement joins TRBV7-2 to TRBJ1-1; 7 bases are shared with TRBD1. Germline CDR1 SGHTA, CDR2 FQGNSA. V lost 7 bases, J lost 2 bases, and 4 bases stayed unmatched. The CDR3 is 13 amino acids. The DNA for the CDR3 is TGTGCCAGCAAAAACAGGGGAAACACTGAAGCTTTCTTT. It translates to CASKNRGNTEAFF.

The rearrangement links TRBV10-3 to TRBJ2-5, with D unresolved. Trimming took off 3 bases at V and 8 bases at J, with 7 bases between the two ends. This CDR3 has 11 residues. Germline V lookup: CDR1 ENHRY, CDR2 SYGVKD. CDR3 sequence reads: CAISDRTTQYF. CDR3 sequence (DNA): TGTGCCATCAGTGACAGAACCACCCAGTACTTC.

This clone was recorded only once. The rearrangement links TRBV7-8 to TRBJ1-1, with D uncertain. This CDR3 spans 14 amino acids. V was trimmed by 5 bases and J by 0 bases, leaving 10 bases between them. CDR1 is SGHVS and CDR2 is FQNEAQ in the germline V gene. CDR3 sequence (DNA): TGTGCCAGCAGCGCGGAGACGGTGAACACTGAAGCTTTCTTT. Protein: CASSAETVNTEAFF.

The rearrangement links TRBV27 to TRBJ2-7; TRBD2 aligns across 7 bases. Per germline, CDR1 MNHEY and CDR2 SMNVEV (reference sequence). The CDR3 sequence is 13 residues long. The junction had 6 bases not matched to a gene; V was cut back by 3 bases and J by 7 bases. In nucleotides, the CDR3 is TGTGCCAGCAGTTTCCGGGAGGATAATGAGCAGTACTTC. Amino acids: CASSFREDNEQYF.

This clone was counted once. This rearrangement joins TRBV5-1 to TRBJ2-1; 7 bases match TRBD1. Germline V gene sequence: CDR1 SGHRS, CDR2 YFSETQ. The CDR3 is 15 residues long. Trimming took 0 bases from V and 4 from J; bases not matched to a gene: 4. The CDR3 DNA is TGCGCCAGCAGCTTGGAAGAGGGGGCATACAATGAGCAGTTCTTC. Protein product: CASSLEEGAYNEQFF.

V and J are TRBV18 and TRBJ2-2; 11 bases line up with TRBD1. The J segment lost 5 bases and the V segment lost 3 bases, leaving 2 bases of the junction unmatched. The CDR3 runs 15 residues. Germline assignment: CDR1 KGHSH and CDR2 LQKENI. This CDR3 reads CASSPGQGATGELFF. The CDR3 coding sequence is TGTGCCAGCTCACCCGGACAGGGGGCGACCGGGGAGCTGTTTTTT.

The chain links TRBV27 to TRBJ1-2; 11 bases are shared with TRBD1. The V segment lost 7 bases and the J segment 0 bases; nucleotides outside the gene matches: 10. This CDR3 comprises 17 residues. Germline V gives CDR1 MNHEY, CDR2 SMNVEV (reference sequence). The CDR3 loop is CASTLGTGGRANYGYTF. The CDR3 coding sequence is TGTGCCAGCACCCTTGGGACAGGGGGAAGAGCTAACTATGGCTACACCTTC.

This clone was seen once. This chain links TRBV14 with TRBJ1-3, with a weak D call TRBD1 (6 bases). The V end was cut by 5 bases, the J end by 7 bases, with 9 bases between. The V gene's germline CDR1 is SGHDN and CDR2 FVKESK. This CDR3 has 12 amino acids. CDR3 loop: CASSWGLNTIYF. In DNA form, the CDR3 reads TGTGCCAGCAGCTGGGGGCTTAACACCATATATTTT.